Presented here are 32 T cell receptor beta chains from one specimen sequenced in a study of T cells in tumors after PD-1 blockade. TCRdb's copy holds only in-frame clones and misses some; the assay was immunoSEQ multiplex PCR. The repertoire holds 30,000 to 40,000 clones, with approximately 78% as singletons. The sample was PBMCs, taken before anti-PD-1 treatment. The receptor set was obtained from a human donor with basal cell carcinoma.

The chain couples TRBV19 to TRBJ1-2, with TRBD1 matching over 8 bases. Trimming at V came to 3 bases and at J to 6 bases, leaving 9 bases not matched to a gene. The length of the CDR3 is 15 residues. CDR1 is LNHDA and CDR2 is SQIVND in the germline V gene (reference sequence). This CDR3 reads CASSISPQGADGYTF. The CDR3 bases are TGTGCCAGTAGTATTTCCCCGCAGGGGGCGGATGGCTACACCTTC.

This clone occurred many times. This chain links TRBV13 with TRBJ1-2; weak D call: TRBD1 (6 bases). V was shortened by 1 base and J by 0 bases, with 9 bases between the two germline ends. CDR1 and CDR2 (germline): PRHDT, FYEKMQ (reference sequence). This CDR3 is 15 amino acids long. CDR3 sequence reads: CASSLVGGANYGYTF. CDR3 DNA sequence: TGTGCCAGCAGCTTAGTGGGGGGCGCTAACTATGGCTACACCTTC.

The V gene is TRBV5-6, the J gene TRBJ1-1; TRBD1 is a possible D gene (5 bases). This CDR3 is built from 15 residues. V was shortened by 0 bases and J by 2 bases, with 11 bases between the two germline ends. Looked up from germline, CDR1 is SGHDT and CDR2 is YYEEEE. The CDR3 sequence is CASSLAGTVNTEAFF. The CDR3 nucleotides read TGTGCCAGCAGCTTGGCGGGGACGGTAAACACTGAAGCTTTCTTT.

The gene calls are TRBV19 and TRBJ2-5; D remains unclear. Trimming cost V 0 bases and J 3 bases, with 5 bases left between them. Germline V gene lookup returns CDR1 LNHDA and CDR2 SQIVND (reference sequence). CDR3 size: 13 residues. CDR3 region: CASSIDGEETQYF. CDR3 nucleotides: TGTGCCAGTAGTATAGATGGGGAAGAGACCCAGTACTTC.

The genes are TRBV18 and TRBJ2-7; D is undetermined. Germline loops: CDR1 KGHSH, CDR2 LQKENI. With 2 bases removed from V and 2 bases from J, the gap between germline ends came to 13 bases. This CDR3 has 15 amino acids. The chain's CDR3 is CASSPGPDRPYEQYF. The DNA of the CDR3 is TGTGCCAGCTCACCAGGGCCCGATAGACCCTACGAGCAGTACTTC.

This clone came up once. The V call is TRBV5-6, the J call TRBJ2-7; 10 bases map to TRBD1. The CDR3 runs 14 residues. The germline V gene encodes CDR1 SGHDT and CDR2 YYEEEE. Losses at the gene ends were 4 bases for V and 2 bases for J; bases not matched to a gene: 3. The CDR3, as DNA: TGTGCCAGCAGCCTAGGACAGGGGGCCTACGAGCAGTACTTC. As protein: CASSLGQGAYEQYF.

This clone is a singleton in its sample. The chain is built from TRBV19 and TRBJ1-1; D unclear. Trimming removed 7 bases from V and 2 bases from J, with 11 bases in between. The V gene's germline CDR1 is LNHDA and CDR2 SQIVND (reference sequence). CDR3 length equals 13 residues. CDR3 loop: CASNLRSNTEAFF. Here the CDR3 DNA reads TGTGCCAGTAACCTAAGGAGTAACACTGAAGCTTTCTTT.

This clone was seen more than once but under ten times. The rearrangement links TRBV2 to TRBJ2-7, with D perhaps TRBD1 or TRBD2 (5 bases each). Trimming stripped 6 bases from V and 2 bases from J, with 17 bases between. The CDR3 is made up of 15 amino acids. Germline V gene data show CDR1 as SNHLY and CDR2 as FYNNEI. CDR3: CASRRTGTGPYEQYF. In DNA form, the CDR3 reads TGTGCCAGCAGAAGAACCGGGACGGGTCCCTACGAGCAGTACTTC. Variable domain in full (rest from reference TRBV2 and TRBJ2-7): EPEVTQTPSHQVTQMGQEVILRCVPISNHLYFYWYRQILGQKVEFLVSFYNNEISEKSEIFDDQFSVERPDGSNFTLKIRSTKLEDSAMYFCASRRTGTGPYEQYFGPGTRLTVT.

V is TRBV19 and J is TRBJ1-1; D is unresolved. This CDR3 comprises 15 residues. Germline-derived CDR1 and CDR2 are LNHDA and SQIVND (reference sequence). V dropped 2 bases and J dropped 0 bases, with 10 bases sitting between them. CDR3 protein: CASSITLTLNTEAFF. The CDR3 DNA reads as TGTGCCAGTAGTATAACTCTGACATTGAACACTGAAGCTTTCTTT.

This chain connects TRBV19 to TRBJ2-7; weak D call: TRBD2 (5 bases). Trimming took off 0 bases at V and 5 bases at J, with 11 bases between the two ends. CDR1 is LNHDA and CDR2 is SQIVND in the germline V gene (reference sequence). This CDR3 region has 14 residues. The CDR3 sequence is CASSIDTGLDEQYF. The CDR3, as DNA: TGTGCCAGTAGTATAGACACGGGATTGGACGAGCAGTACTTC.

The gene calls are TRBV6-2 or TRBV6-3 and TRBJ2-4; D remains unclear. Germline V CDR1 and CDR2: MNHEY, SVGEGT. CDR3 size: 14 residues. V was pared by 7 bases and J by 0 bases, with 10 bases between. CDR3 in amino acids: CASTPEAAKNIQYF. The CDR3 DNA reads TGTGCCAGCACCCCCGAGGCAGCCAAAAACATTCAGTACTTC.

V and J are TRBV6-6 and TRBJ1-2; the D is unclear. The CDR3 covers 13 residues. Germline lookup yields CDR1 MNHNY and CDR2 SVGAGI (reference sequence). V lost 5 bases and J 6 bases, leaving 13 bases between the germline ends. CDR3 protein: CASSPPVGDGYTF. DNA of the CDR3: TGTGCCAGCAGTCCTCCCGTCGGGGATGGCTACACCTTC.

This clone was picked up a small number of times. The rearrangement uses TRBV7-2 and TRBJ1-2; 10 bases are shared with TRBD1. Germline CDR1 reads SGHTA; CDR2 reads FQGNSA. After removal of 5 bases from V and 3 bases from J, the junction contained 3 bases not matched to a gene. CDR3 length equals 14 residues. CDR3 sequence (DNA): TGTGCCAGCAGCCCCGGGACAGGGGACTATGGCTACACCTTC. Its translation: CASSPGTGDYGYTF.

This clone occurred once. The chain is built from TRBV2 and TRBJ2-1; maybe TRBD2 (6 bases). Trimming left V 6 bases short and J 2 bases short, with 14 bases between. Germline values: CDR1 SNHLY, CDR2 FYNNEI. This CDR3 region has 15 residues. The CDR3 here is CASSSAGRTYNEQFF. CDR3 sequence (DNA): TGTGCCAGCAGCTCAGCGGGCAGAACCTACAATGAGCAGTTCTTC.

V is TRBV15 and J is TRBJ1-5, with no clear D. V was cut by 6 bases and J by 1 base, with 7 bases left in between. The length of the CDR3 is 13 residues. Germline CDR1 and CDR2: LNHNV and YYDKDF (reference sequence). CDR3 sequence: CATSGASNQPQHF. CDR3 nucleotides: TGTGCCACCAGTGGAGCCAGCAATCAGCCCCAGCATTTT.

The chain couples TRBV19 to TRBJ2-7; D uncertain. The germline gives CDR1 LNHDA, CDR2 SQIVND (reference sequence). The CDR3 spans 14 residues. Deletions cut 3 bases from V and 2 bases from J, with 11 bases between. The DNA for the CDR3 is TGTGCCAGTAGTATGCGACGGATGCCCTACGAGCAGTACTTC. Amino acid sequence: CASSMRRMPYEQYF.

The chain recombines TRBV28 with TRBJ2-1, with D possibly TRBD2 on 6 matching bases. CDR1 is MDHEN and CDR2 is SYDVKM in the germline V gene. V was trimmed by 2 bases and J by 8 bases, leaving 7 bases between them. This CDR3 contains 12 residues. The CDR3: CASSLGGYEQFF. The CDR3 region has the DNA TGTGCCAGCAGTTTAGGGGGGTATGAGCAGTTCTTC.

The chain carries TRBV19 and TRBJ1-4; D remains unclear. The CDR3 has 13 residues. The V gene's germline CDR1 is LNHDA and CDR2 SQIVND (reference sequence). V lost 3 bases and J lost 0, with 2 bases in between. CDR3 bases: TGTGCCAGTAGTATGGCAACTAATGAAAAACTGTTTTTT. This codes for CASSMATNEKLFF.

The rearrangement uses TRBV6-5 and TRBJ2-1; no clear D gene. Trimming removed 0 bases at V and 6 bases at J, with 9 bases between. Germline-derived CDR1 and CDR2 are MNHEY and SVGAGI. This CDR3 comprises 14 residues. The CDR3 sequence is CASSYSKTFNEQFF. In DNA form, the CDR3 reads TGTGCCAGCAGTTACTCGAAGACTTTCAATGAGCAGTTCTTC.

The V call is TRBV30, the J call TRBJ2-2; D might be TRBD1 or TRBD2, each matching 5 bases. Trimming shortened V by 3 bases and J by 6 bases, and 8 bases separated the two germline ends. The CDR3 has 12 amino acids. CDR1 is GTSNPN, CDR2 SVGIG, per germline (reference sequence). The CDR3 coding sequence is TGTGCCTGGAGGCAGGGACCCGGGGAGCTGTTTTTT. It translates to CAWRQGPGELFF.

The chain has TRBV20-1 and TRBJ2-3; 9 nucleotides match TRBD2. Germline CDR1 DFQATT, CDR2 SNEGSKA (reference sequence). This CDR3 spans 16 amino acids. The V and J ends lost 3 bases and 1 base, in that order; junction bases with no gene match: 8. This CDR3 is CSASPAGGWGTDTQYF. For the CDR3, the DNA is TGCAGTGCTAGTCCGGCGGGGGGGTGGGGCACAGATACGCAGTATTTT.

The chain couples TRBV7-3 to TRBJ2-1, with D maybe TRBD2 (6 bases). CDR1 and CDR2 from the germline V gene are SGHTA and FQGTGA. The ends were cut back, 0 bases at V and 6 bases at J, with 12 bases in the middle. The CDR3 contains 15 residues. CDR3 amino acids: CASSLTPGVGNEQFF. The CDR3 DNA reads TGTGCCAGCAGCTTAACCCCGGGAGTTGGCAATGAGCAGTTCTTC.

This chain connects TRBV5-6 to TRBJ2-4; perhaps TRBD1 as D (5 bases). This CDR3 region has 16 residues. The germline V and J ends were trimmed by 0 bases and 5 bases, with 15 bases remaining between them. Germline V gene sequence: CDR1 SGHDT, CDR2 YYEEEE. This CDR3 reads CASSLGLKGLENIQYF. In nucleotides, the CDR3 is TGTGCCAGCAGCTTGGGTTTAAAGGGGCTGGAAAACATTCAGTACTTC.

In this sample, this clone turned up a few times. The chain combines TRBV5-4 with TRBJ2-7; 13 nucleotides line up with TRBD2. From germline, CDR1 is SGHNT and CDR2 YYREEE (reference sequence). The CDR3 consists of 17 residues. The V and J ends lost 0 bases and 2 bases, in that order; junction bases with no gene match: 5. In DNA form, the CDR3 reads TGTGCCAGCAGCTTGGCGGGACTAGCGGGGATCACCTACGAGCAGTACTTC. Translated, it gives CASSLAGLAGITYEQYF. Full variable domain (remainder filled in from reference TRBV5-4 and TRBJ2-7): ETGVTQSPTHLIKTRGQQVTLRCSSQSGHNTVSWYQQALGQGPQFIFQYYREEENGRGNFPPRFSGLQFPNYSSELNVNALELDDSALYLCASSLAGLAGITYEQYFGPGTRLTVT.

This chain uses TRBV5-1 with TRBJ2-3, with a possible D match to TRBD1 (6 bases). Germline V gene data show CDR1 as SGHRS and CDR2 as YFSETQ. V was shortened by 4 bases and J by 7 bases, with 25 bases between the two germline ends. The CDR3 contains 17 residues. The chain's CDR3 is CASSGAGTRTSQYTQYF. DNA of the CDR3: TGCGCCAGCAGCGGAGCCGGGACAAGGACCTCCCAATATACGCAGTATTTT.

The V call is TRBV15, the J call TRBJ1-1; TRBD1 aligns across 8 bases. V gave up 3 bases and J gave up 11 bases; unmatched junction bases: 8. The CDR3 loop spans 13 amino acids. The germline CDR1 and CDR2 sequences are LNHNV and YYDKDF (reference sequence). The DNA of the CDR3 is TGTGCCACCAGCAGGGGGAGGGACAGGCAGGCTTTCTTT. Translated, it gives CATSRGRDRQAFF.

V gene TRBV6-8 combines with J gene TRBJ2-3; 8 nucleotides line up with TRBD1. This CDR3 spans 15 amino acids. Germline trimming cut 2 bases from V and 4 bases from J; bases unmatched to any gene: 5. Germline V gene data show CDR1 as MNHGY and CDR2 as SAAAGT. CDR3 coding DNA: TGTGCCAGCAGTTACCAGGGGGCTGGGGCAGATACGCAGTATTTT. The encoded protein is CASSYQGAGADTQYF.

This chain connects TRBV7-8 to TRBJ1-5, with D tentatively TRBD1 (5 bases). V shed 1 base and J shed 7 bases, with 8 bases lying between them. The CDR3 is made up of 13 amino acids. CDR1 and CDR2 (germline): SGHVS, FQNEAQ. The chain's CDR3 is CASSLGGWQPQHF. Written as DNA, the CDR3 is TGTGCCAGCAGCTTAGGGGGGTGGCAGCCCCAGCATTTT.

This chain joins TRBV4-2 and TRBJ1-6, with 7 bases matching TRBD1. There are 14 residues in the CDR3. V shed 1 base, J shed 7 bases, and the junction held 1 base outside the gene matches. Germline V gene lookup returns CDR1 LGHNA and CDR2 YNFKEQ. CDR3 sequence reads: CASSQGQGNSPLHF. CDR3 bases: TGTGCCAGCAGCCAAGGACAGGGAAATTCACCCCTCCACTTT.

This chain links TRBV12-3 or TRBV12-4 with TRBJ1-6, with D hard to call. Trimming left V 6 bases short and J 8 bases short, with 11 bases between. The CDR3 contains 13 residues. This chain's CDR3 is CASSLKWDSPLHF. For the CDR3, the DNA is TGTGCCAGCAGCCTCAAGTGGGATTCACCCCTCCACTTT.

This chain connects TRBV19 to TRBJ1-4; 7 bases match TRBD1. Germline trimming cut 7 bases from V and 5 bases from J; bases unmatched to any gene: 13. Germline V CDR1 and CDR2: LNHDA, SQIVND (reference sequence). The CDR3 consists of 16 residues. CDR3 DNA sequence: TGTGCCAGTAAAATGGAGCGGACAGGAATAAATGAAAAACTGTTTTTT. Amino acids: CASKMERTGINEKLFF.

The rearrangement uses TRBV7-9 and TRBJ1-2; D possibly corresponds to TRBD1 (5 bases). Germline CDR1 and CDR2: SEHNR and FQNEAQ (reference sequence). The CDR3 has 14 amino acids. V was clipped by 7 bases and J by 6 bases, with 18 bases between them. The CDR3 nucleotides read TGTGCCAGCACCCCAGGGAACAGTGAACATGGCTACACCTTC. Residues: CASTPGNSEHGYTF.